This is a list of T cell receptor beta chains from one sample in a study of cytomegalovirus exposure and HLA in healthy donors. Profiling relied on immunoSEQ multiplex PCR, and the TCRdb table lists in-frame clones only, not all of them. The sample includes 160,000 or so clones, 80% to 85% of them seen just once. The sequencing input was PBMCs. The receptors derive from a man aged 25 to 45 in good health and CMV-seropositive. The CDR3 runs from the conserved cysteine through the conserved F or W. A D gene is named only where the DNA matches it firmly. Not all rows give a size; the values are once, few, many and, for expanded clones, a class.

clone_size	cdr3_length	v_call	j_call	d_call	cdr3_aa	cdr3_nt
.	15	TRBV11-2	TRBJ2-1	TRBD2	CASSLSSGSYNEQFF	TGTGCCAGCAGCTTAAGCAGCGGGAGCTACAATGAGCAGTTCTTC
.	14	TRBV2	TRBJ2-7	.	CASSRGTVGYEQYF	TGTGCCAGCAGCCGGGGGACGGTGGGGTACGAGCAGTACTTC
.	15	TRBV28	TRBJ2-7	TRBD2	CASHTGGAQWYEQYF	TGTGCCAGTCACACCGGGGGGGCGCAATGGTACGAGCAGTACTTC
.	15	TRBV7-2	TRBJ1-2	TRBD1	CASSYRQGENYGYTF	TGTGCCAGCAGCTACCGACAGGGGGAGAACTATGGCTACACCTTC
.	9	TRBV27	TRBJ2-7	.	CASVDEQYF	TGTGCCAGCGTAGACGAGCAGTACTTC
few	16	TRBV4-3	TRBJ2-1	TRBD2	CASSQATETSFNEQFF	TGCGCCAGCAGCCAAGCGACCGAGACTAGCTTTAATGAGCAGTTCTTC
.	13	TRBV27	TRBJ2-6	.	CASSLLSANVLTF	TGTGCCAGCAGTCTGTTATCGGCCAACGTCCTGACTTTC
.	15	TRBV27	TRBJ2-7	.	CASSLRPGEIYEQYF	TGTGCCAGCAGTTTACGGCCGGGGGAGATCTACGAGCAGTACTTC
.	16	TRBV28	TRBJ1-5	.	CASSSPPDGGHQPQHF	TGTGCCAGCAGTTCACCGCCGGACGGGGGGCATCAGCCCCAGCATTTT
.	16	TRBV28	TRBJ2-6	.	CASSSDTRPFSNVLTF	TGTGCCAGCAGTTCGGACACGAGGCCCTTCTCCAACGTCCTGACTTTC
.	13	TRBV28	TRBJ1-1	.	CASSSYRNTEAFF	TGTGCCAGCAGTTCGTACAGGAACACTGAAGCTTTCTTT
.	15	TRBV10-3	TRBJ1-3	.	CAISDHSSSGNTIYF	TGTGCCATCAGTGACCACTCCTCCTCTGGAAACACCATATATTTT
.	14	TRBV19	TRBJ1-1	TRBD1	CASNNMDRGLEAFF	TGTGCCAGTAACAACATGGACAGGGGGCTAGAAGCTTTCTTT
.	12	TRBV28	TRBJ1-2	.	CASSTSEYGYTF	TGTGCCAGCAGTACCAGCGAGTATGGCTACACCTTC
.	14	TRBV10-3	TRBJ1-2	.	CAIRAGSIQGGYTF	TGTGCCATCAGAGCCGGCTCTATCCAGGGGGGCTACACCTTC
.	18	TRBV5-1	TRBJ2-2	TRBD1	CASSGISGTGDNTGELFF	TGCGCCAGCAGCGGCATCTCCGGGACAGGGGACAACACCGGGGAGCTGTTTTTT
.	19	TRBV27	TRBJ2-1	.	CASSSPGGVARGIYNEQFF	TGTGCCAGCAGTTCCCCTGGAGGAGTCGCAAGGGGGATTTACAATGAGCAGTTCTTC
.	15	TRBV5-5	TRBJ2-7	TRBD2	CASSSLAGGPGEQYF	TGTGCCAGCAGCTCGTTAGCGGGGGGGCCGGGTGAGCAGTACTTC
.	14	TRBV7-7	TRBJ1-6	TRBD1	CASSLGQENSPLHF	TGTGCCAGCAGCCTCGGACAGGAGAATTCACCCCTCCACTTT
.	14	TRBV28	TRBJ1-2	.	CASSQPGTPYGYTF	TGTGCCAGCAGTCAACCCGGGACACCCTATGGCTACACCTTC
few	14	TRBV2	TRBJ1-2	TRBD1	CASSGQGANYGYTF	TGTGCCAGCAGTGGACAGGGGGCGAACTATGGCTACACCTTC
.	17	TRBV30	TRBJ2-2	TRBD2	CASRTSGRAGKAGELFF	TGTGCCAGCCGGACTAGCGGGAGGGCCGGAAAGGCCGGGGAGCTGTTTTTT
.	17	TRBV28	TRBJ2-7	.	CASSLRRDSLIIYEQYF	TGTGCCAGCAGTTTAAGGCGGGACAGCCTAATCATCTACGAGCAGTACTTC
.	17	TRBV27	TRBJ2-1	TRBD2	CASSLVTTYGRFNEQFF	TGTGCCAGCAGTTTAGTGACTACCTACGGGAGGTTTAATGAGCAGTTCTTC
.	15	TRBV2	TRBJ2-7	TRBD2	CASRELAGGSNEQYF	TGTGCCAGCAGGGAGTTGGCGGGAGGTTCTAACGAGCAGTACTTC
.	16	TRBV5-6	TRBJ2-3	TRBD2	CASSELAGVTTDTQYF	TGTGCCAGCAGCGAGCTAGCGGGGGTGACCACAGATACGCAGTATTTT
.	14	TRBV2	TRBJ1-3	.	CASSATASGNTIYF	TGTGCCAGCAGTGCGACAGCCTCTGGAAACACCATATATTTT
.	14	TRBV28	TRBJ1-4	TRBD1	CASITGGRGEKLFF	TGTGCCAGCATAACAGGGGGACGAGGTGAAAAACTGTTTTTT
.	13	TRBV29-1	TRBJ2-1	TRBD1	CSVKITGGHEQFF	TGCAGCGTTAAGATTACAGGGGGCCATGAGCAGTTCTTC
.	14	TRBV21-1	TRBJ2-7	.	CASRRTSGTYEQYF	TGTGCCAGCAGGAGGACTAGCGGAACCTACGAGCAGTACTTC
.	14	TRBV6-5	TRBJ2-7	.	CASSYLGRGSEQYF	TGTGCCAGCAGTTACCTCGGACGGGGGAGTGAGCAGTACTTC
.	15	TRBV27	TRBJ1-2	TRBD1	CASSSMGQGGYGYTF	TGTGCCAGCAGTTCCATGGGACAGGGCGGCTATGGCTACACCTTC
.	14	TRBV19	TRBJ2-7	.	CASRQTWTVYEQYF	TGTGCCAGTAGGCAGACCTGGACAGTATACGAGCAGTACTTC
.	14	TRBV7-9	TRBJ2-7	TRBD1	CASSPQGVGDEQYF	TGTGCCAGCAGCCCACAGGGGGTTGGGGACGAGCAGTACTTC
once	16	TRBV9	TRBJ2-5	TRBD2	CASSASLGRGEETQYF	TGTGCCAGCAGCGCGAGCCTGGGGCGGGGGGAAGAGACCCAGTACTTC
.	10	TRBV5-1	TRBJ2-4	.	CASSPSIQYF	TGCGCCAGCAGCCCGAGCATTCAGTACTTC
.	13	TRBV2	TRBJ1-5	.	CASRRQRDQPQHF	TGTGCCAGCAGGCGACAGAGAGATCAGCCCCAGCATTTT
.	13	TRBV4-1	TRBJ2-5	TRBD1	CASSLTGGETQYF	TGCGCCAGCAGCCTGACAGGGGGAGAGACCCAGTACTTC
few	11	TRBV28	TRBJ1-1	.	CASSFLGEAFF	TGTGCCAGCAGTTTCCTAGGTGAAGCTTTCTTT
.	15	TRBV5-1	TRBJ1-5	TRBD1	CASSLQGAINQPQHF	TGCGCCAGCAGCCTACAGGGGGCGATCAATCAGCCCCAGCATTTT
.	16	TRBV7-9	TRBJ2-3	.	CASSLDLGQQTDTQYF	TGTGCCAGCAGCTTAGACCTAGGACAGCAAACAGATACGCAGTATTTT
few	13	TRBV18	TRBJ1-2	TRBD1	CASSPDRVYGYTF	TGTGCCAGCTCACCAGACAGGGTCTATGGCTACACCTTC
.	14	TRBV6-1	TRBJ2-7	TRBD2	CASSPSGSTYEQYF	TGTGCCAGCAGTCCTAGCGGGAGTACCTACGAGCAGTACTTC
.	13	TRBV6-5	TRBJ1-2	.	CASRPGVGYGYTF	TGTGCCAGCAGACCGGGGGTGGGTTATGGCTACACCTTC
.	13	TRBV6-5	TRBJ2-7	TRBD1	CASSYLIKGQRYF	TGTGCCAGCAGTTACCTAATCAAGGGACAGCGGTACTTC
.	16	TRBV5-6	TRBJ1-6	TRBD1	CASSSGQGSVGSPLHF	TGTGCCAGCAGCTCGGGACAGGGGTCCGTCGGCTCACCCCTCCACTTT
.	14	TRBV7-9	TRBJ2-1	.	CASSFGSSYNEQFF	TGTGCCAGCAGCTTCGGTAGCTCCTACAATGAGCAGTTCTTC
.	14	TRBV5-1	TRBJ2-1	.	CASSLGEGTDEQFF	TGCGCCAGCAGCTTGGGCGAGGGCACCGATGAGCAGTTCTTC
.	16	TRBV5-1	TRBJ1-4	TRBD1	CASSLGTGRANEKLFF	TGCGCCAGCAGCTTGGGGACAGGGCGGGCTAATGAAAAACTGTTTTTT
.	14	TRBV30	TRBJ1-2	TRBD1	CAWSIQGAGYGYTF	TGTGCCTGGAGTATTCAGGGGGCTGGCTATGGCTACACCTTC
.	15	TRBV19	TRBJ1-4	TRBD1	CASRENRGSNEKLFF	TGTGCCAGTAGAGAAAACAGGGGGAGTAATGAAAAACTGTTTTTT
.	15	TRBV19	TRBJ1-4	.	CASSARDTSNEKLFF	TGTGCCAGTAGTGCCCGGGACACTTCTAATGAAAAACTGTTTTTT
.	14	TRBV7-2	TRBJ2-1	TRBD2	CASSQGLAQIEQFF	TGTGCCAGCAGCCAAGGACTAGCGCAAATTGAGCAGTTCTTC
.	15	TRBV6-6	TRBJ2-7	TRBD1	CASSYPGQWSYEQYF	TGTGCCAGCAGTTACCCGGGACAGTGGTCCTACGAGCAGTACTTC
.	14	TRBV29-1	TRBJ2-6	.	CSVAGLSGANVLTF	TGCAGCGTCGCGGGGCTCTCTGGGGCCAACGTCCTGACTTTC
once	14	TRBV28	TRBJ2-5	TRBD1	CASGIGTGAETQYF	TGTGCCAGCGGGATTGGGACAGGCGCGGAGACCCAGTACTTC
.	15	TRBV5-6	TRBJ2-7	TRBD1	CASSGGTGGIHEQYF	TGTGCCAGCAGCGGCGGGACAGGGGGAATCCACGAGCAGTACTTC